Shown below are 14 T cell receptor beta chains from a single sample sequenced in a study of blood T cell repertoires in COVID-19. The assay was immunoSEQ multiplex PCR, and TCRdb's table has in-frame clones only and misses some. The sample contains some 48,000 clones, approximately 91% of which appear only once. Sequencing was carried out using peripheral blood. Receptors were obtained from a man aged 50 to 59 with active COVID-19.

A word on this clone: A read error may produce the germline difference seen at one junction end. V usage is TRBV7-7 and J usage is TRBJ1-1; D not resolved. In germline, CDR1 is SSHAT, CDR2 FNYEAQ (reference sequence). This CDR3 contains 13 residues. The DNA of the CDR3 is TGTGCTAGCAGCTTGAGCGAGAACACTGAAGCTTTCTTT. It encodes CASSLSENTEAFF. Based on the CDR3 plus reference TRBV7-7 and TRBJ1-1, the full variable domain is GAGVSQSPRYKVTKRGQDVTLRCDPISSHATLYWYQQALGQGPEFLTYFNYEAQPDKSGLPSDRFSAERPEGSISTLTIQRTEQRDSAMYRCASSLSENTEAFFGQGTRLTVV.

This clone was detected only a few times. This rearrangement joins TRBV27 to TRBJ2-2; tentative D call: TRBD2 (5 bases). The length of the CDR3 is 13 residues. The ends were cut back, 5 bases at V and 6 bases at J, with 10 bases in the middle. Germline-derived CDR1 and CDR2 are MNHEY and SMNVEV (reference sequence). The CDR3 reads CASSLAFSGELFF. The CDR3 DNA sequence: TGTGCCAGCAGTCTAGCTTTTTCCGGGGAGCTGTTTTTT.

The chain uses TRBV11-2 and TRBJ1-6, with D maybe TRBD1 (5 bases). The V gene's germline CDR1 is SGHAT and CDR2 FQNNGV. CDR3 length: 15 residues. Trimming stripped 2 bases from V and 5 bases from J, with 10 bases between. The CDR3 bases are TGTGCCAGCAGCTTATCGCAGGGTGATAATTCACCCCTCCACTTT. Amino acids: CASSLSQGDNSPLHF.

This chain links TRBV27 with TRBJ2-1, with D maybe TRBD2 (5 bases). Germline V gene sequence: CDR1 MNHEY, CDR2 SMNVEV (reference sequence). V was trimmed by 8 bases and J by 9 bases, leaving 8 bases between them. The CDR3 covers 10 residues. As DNA, the CDR3 is TGTGCCAGCGACTACGGTGAGCAGTTCTTC. Translated: CASDYGEQFF.

Only one count was recorded for this clone. V is TRBV5-1 and J is TRBJ2-3, with TRBD2 identical over 11 bases. This CDR3 has 19 residues. V was pared by 2 bases and J by 6 bases, with 17 bases of the junction left unmatched. In germline, CDR1 is SGHRS, CDR2 YFSETQ. The chain's CDR3 is CASSLLTGRLAGGVDTQYF. The CDR3 DNA is TGCGCCAGCAGCTTACTTACAGGGCGGCTAGCGGGGGGAGTTGATACGCAGTATTTT.

J is TRBJ2-5 and V is TRBV7-2; 9 nucleotides agree with TRBD1. The CDR3 length is 14 residues. CDR1 is SGHTA, CDR2 FQGNSA, per germline. V gave up 5 bases and J gave up 5 bases; unmatched junction bases: 6. Here the CDR3 reads CASSQPGTGETQYF. The CDR3 DNA reads as TGTGCCAGCAGCCAACCCGGGACAGGGGAGACCCAGTACTTC.

This clone was observed a single time. CDR3 coding DNA: TGCAGCGTTTGGACTAGCGGGGGCACAGATACGCAGTATTTT. This sequence encodes CSVWTSGGTDTQYF. The rearrangement links TRBV29-1 to TRBJ2-3, with 12 bases fitting TRBD2. From germline, CDR1 is SQVTM and CDR2 ANQGSEA. V lost 5 bases to trimming and J lost 1 base; unmatched junction nucleotides: 1. The CDR3 runs 14 residues.

The chain couples TRBV7-9 to TRBJ2-3, with D tentatively TRBD2 (5 bases). This CDR3 is 14 amino acids long. Per germline, CDR1 SEHNR and CDR2 FQNEAQ (reference sequence). Trimming took 10 bases from V and 0 from J, leaving 14 bases between them. CDR3 in amino acids: CATPRTGSTDTQYF. The CDR3 DNA sequence: TGTGCCACCCCCCGAACGGGGAGCACAGATACGCAGTATTTT.

This clone was seen once. V and J are TRBV7-9 and TRBJ1-6; perhaps TRBD1 as D (6 bases). CDR1 and CDR2 from the germline V gene are SEHNR and FQNEAQ (reference sequence). This CDR3 spans 15 amino acids. V was shortened by 4 bases and J by 5 bases, with 12 bases between the two germline ends. As DNA, the CDR3 is TGTGCCAGCAGCTCACAGGGTTTAGATAATTCACCCCTCCACTTT. It specifies CASSSQGLDNSPLHF.

The gene calls are TRBV29-1 and TRBJ1-1, with D perhaps matching TRBD1 (5 bases). The CDR3 spans 13 residues. V shed 4 bases and J shed 0 bases, with 9 bases lying between them. Germline lookup yields CDR1 SQVTM and CDR2 ANQGSEA. The chain's CDR3 is CSVGGGMNTEAFF. For the CDR3, the DNA is TGCAGCGTTGGTGGGGGGATGAACACTGAAGCTTTCTTT.

The V call is TRBV5-4, the J call TRBJ2-1; 10 nucleotides line up with TRBD2. This CDR3 is 17 amino acids long. CDR1 is SGHNT and CDR2 is YYREEE in the germline V gene (reference sequence). The J segment lost 4 bases and the V segment lost 2 bases, leaving 9 bases of the junction unmatched. The CDR3 sequence is CASSFFLSGGGYNEQFF. For the CDR3, the DNA is TGTGCCAGCAGCTTCTTTCTCAGCGGGGGGGGGTACAATGAGCAGTTCTTC.

This clone was observed a single time. V is TRBV5-8 and J is TRBJ1-1, with TRBD1 as a possible D gene (5 bases). Germline loops: CDR1 SGHTS, CDR2 YDEGEE. Trimming pared 4 bases from V and 5 bases from J, leaving 12 bases between. The CDR3 contains 13 residues. DNA of the CDR3: TGTGCCAGCAGCCAACAGGTTCGAACTGAAGCTTTCTTT. It codes for CASSQQVRTEAFF.

The sample holds one count of this clone. The gene calls are TRBV5-1 and TRBJ2-2; a weak D match, TRBD2 (6 bases). Trimming took 4 bases from V and 2 from J, leaving 15 bases between them. The V gene's germline CDR1 is SGHRS and CDR2 YFSETQ. The CDR3 is 16 residues long. In DNA, the CDR3 is TGCGCCAGCAGCCCTTTCGGCGGGGTCAACACCGGGGAGCTGTTTTTT. It encodes CASSPFGGVNTGELFF.

The J gene is TRBJ2-7, the V gene TRBV5-1; 7 bases match TRBD2. Germline trimming cut 4 bases from V and 5 bases from J; bases unmatched to any gene: 9. CDR3 length equals 14 residues. Germline loops: CDR1 SGHRS, CDR2 YFSETQ. The CDR3 spells CASSLTSTDHEQYF. CDR3 nucleotide sequence: TGCGCCAGCAGCCTGACTAGCACCGATCACGAGCAGTACTTC.